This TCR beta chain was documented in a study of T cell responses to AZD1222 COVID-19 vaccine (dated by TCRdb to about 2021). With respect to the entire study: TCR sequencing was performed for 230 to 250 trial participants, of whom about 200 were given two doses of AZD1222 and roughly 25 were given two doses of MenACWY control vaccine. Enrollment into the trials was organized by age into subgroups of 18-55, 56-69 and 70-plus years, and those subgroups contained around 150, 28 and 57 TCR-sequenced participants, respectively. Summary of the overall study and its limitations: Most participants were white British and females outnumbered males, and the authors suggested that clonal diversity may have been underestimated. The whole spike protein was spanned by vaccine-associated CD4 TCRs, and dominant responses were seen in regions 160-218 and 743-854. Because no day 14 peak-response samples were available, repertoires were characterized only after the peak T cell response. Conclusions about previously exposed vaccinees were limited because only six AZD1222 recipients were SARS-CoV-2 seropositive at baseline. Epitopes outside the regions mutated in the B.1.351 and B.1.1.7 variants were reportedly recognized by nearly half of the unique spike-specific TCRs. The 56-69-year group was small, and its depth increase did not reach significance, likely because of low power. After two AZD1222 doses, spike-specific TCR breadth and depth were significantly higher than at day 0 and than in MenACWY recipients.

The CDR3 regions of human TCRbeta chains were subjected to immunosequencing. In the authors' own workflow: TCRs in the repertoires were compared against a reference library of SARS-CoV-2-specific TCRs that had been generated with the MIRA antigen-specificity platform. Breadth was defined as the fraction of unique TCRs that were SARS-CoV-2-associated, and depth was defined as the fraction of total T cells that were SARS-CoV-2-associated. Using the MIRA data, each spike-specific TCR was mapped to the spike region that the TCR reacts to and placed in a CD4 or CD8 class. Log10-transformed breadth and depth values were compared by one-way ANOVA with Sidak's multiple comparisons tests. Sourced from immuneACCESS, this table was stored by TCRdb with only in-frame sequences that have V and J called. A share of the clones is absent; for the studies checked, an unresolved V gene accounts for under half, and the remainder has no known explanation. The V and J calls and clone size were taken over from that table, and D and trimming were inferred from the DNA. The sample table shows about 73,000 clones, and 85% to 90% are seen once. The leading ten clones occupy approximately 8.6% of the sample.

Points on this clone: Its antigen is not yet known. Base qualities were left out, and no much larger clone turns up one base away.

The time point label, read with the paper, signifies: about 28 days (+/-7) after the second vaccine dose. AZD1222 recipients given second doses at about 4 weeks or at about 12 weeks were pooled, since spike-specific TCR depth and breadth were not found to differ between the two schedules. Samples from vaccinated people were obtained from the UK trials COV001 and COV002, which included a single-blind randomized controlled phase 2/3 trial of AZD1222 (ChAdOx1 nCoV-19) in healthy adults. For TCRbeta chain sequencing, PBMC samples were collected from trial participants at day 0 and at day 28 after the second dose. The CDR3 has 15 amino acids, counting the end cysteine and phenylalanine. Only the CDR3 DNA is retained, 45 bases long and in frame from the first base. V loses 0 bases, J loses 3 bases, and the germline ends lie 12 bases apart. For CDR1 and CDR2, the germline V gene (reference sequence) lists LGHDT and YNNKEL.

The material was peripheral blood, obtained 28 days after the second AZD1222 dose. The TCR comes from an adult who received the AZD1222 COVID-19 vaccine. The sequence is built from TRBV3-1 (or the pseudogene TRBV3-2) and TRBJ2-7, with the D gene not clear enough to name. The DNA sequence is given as TGTGCCAGCAGCCAAGATTATGCATGCGGCTACGAGCAGTACTTC. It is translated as CASSQDYACGYEQYF.